This is a list of T cell receptor beta chains from one sample in a study of blood T cell repertoires in COVID-19. Assay used: immunoSEQ multiplex PCR; TCRdb lists only in-frame clones, some missing. Of roughly 100,000 clones in the sample, 65% to 90% were seen once. Sequencing was performed on peripheral blood. The receptors derive from a man between 50 and 59 years old with acute or convalescent COVID-19. Both conserved end residues are part of each CDR3. D genes are given only for firm matches. Expanded clones are given a class, and other clones once, few, many or no size at all.

V	J	size	D	CDR3	DNA
TRBV5-4	TRBJ2-2	-	TRBD2	CASSLVQRGAGELFF	TGTGCCAGCAGCTTGGTCCAGCGGGGGGCCGGGGAGCTGTTTTTT
TRBV6-6	TRBJ2-5	-	-	CASTGGWGGYQETQYF	TGTGCCAGCACCGGGGGATGGGGCGGCTACCAAGAGACCCAGTACTTC
TRBV5-1	TRBJ1-2	-	-	CASSSSDRNYGYTF	TGCGCCAGCAGCTCCTCGGACAGAAACTATGGCTACACCTTC
TRBV30	TRBJ2-1	-	-	CAWRALVGQFF	TGTGCCTGGAGAGCGCTTGTCGGGCAGTTCTTC
TRBV11-2	TRBJ1-4	-	-	CASSFLPRVEKLFF	TGTGCCAGCAGCTTTTTACCCCGGGTCGAAAAACTGTTTTTT
TRBV14	TRBJ2-1	few	TRBD2	CASSQTSGSDNEQFF	TGTGCCAGCAGCCAGACTAGCGGGAGTGACAATGAGCAGTTCTTC
TRBV7-8	TRBJ1-1	few	-	CASFMGSKVTEAFF	TGTGCCAGCTTTATGGGCAGTAAGGTCACTGAAGCTTTCTTT
TRBV27	TRBJ1-4	few	-	CASSPRGRVEKLFF	TGTGCCAGCAGTCCCCGGGGGAGGGTTGAAAAACTGTTTTTT
TRBV3-1/TRBV3-2	TRBJ1-2	-	-	CASSQDKGGYYGYTF	TGTGCCAGCAGCCAAGATAAGGGAGGTTACTATGGCTACACCTTC
TRBV12-5	TRBJ2-1	-	-	CASGLRVRGLNEQFF	TGTGCTAGTGGTTTGAGGGTCAGGGGTCTCAATGAGCAGTTCTTC
TRBV19	TRBJ2-1	few	-	CASSMTLYNEQFF	TGTGCCAGTAGTATGACACTTTACAATGAGCAGTTCTTC
TRBV5-4	TRBJ2-5	-	TRBD2	CASNQDSGGQRETQYF	TGTGCCAGCAATCAGGATAGCGGGGGGCAGAGAGAGACCCAGTACTTC
TRBV6-1	TRBJ2-7	once	TRBD1	CASSDGQGYEQYF	TGTGCCAGCAGTGATGGACAGGGCTACGAGCAGTACTTC
TRBV6-5	TRBJ2-7	-	-	CASSYAGTFRRDQQYF	TGTGCCAGCAGTTACGCGGGAACCTTCAGAAGGGATCAGCAGTACTTC
TRBV7-3	TRBJ2-1	-	-	CASSTTSTEQFF	TGTGCCAGCAGCACCACTAGTACTGAGCAGTTCTTC
TRBV7-8	TRBJ2-7	-	TRBD1	CASSARDRGSHEQYF	TGTGCCAGCAGCGCACGGGACAGGGGGTCCCACGAGCAGTACTTC
TRBV28	TRBJ2-6	-	-	CASSLSGLALSGANVLTF	TGTGCCAGCAGTTTATCAGGGTTAGCCCTCTCTGGGGCCAACGTCCTGACTTTC
TRBV30	TRBJ1-6	-	-	CAWSVDRNYNSPLHF	TGTGCCTGGAGTGTAGACAGGAACTATAATTCACCCCTCCACTTT